This T cell receptor beta chain originates from a study of blood T cell repertoires in COVID-19 (dated by TCRdb to 2018 to 2020). Regarding the research as a whole: Samples from collaborators originated in the United States, Italy and Spain and spanned both the acute and convalescent phases of COVID-19. The material from the prospective study consisted of cDNA or gDNA derived from T cells, B-cell-depleted T cells, or PBMCs. The dataset comprised deeply sampled blood TCRbeta repertoires from subjects exposed to, actively infected with, or recovered from COVID-19. The repertoires were released in a freely available public database meant as a resource for research on the immune response to SARS-CoV-2. The samples were drawn from two sources: the first 160 participants of the ongoing ImmuneRACE study, and 1,200 or so subjects contributed by 6 global collaborators. The sample metadata nearly always contained a de-identified subject ID, COVID-19 status, age in years and sex. Where HLA class I and class II types were available, the types were taken from metadata supplied by the sample provider, not from assay-based typing.

Spanning cysteine to phenylalanine, the CDR3 consists of 13 amino acids. Only CDR3 DNA remains: 39 bases, in frame from the first base. Trimming leaves V shorter by 4 bases and J shorter by 2 bases, with the junction holding 2 bases beyond the gene matches. As regards this clone: The clone's antigen remains unknown. No much larger clone exists at a distance of one base, and base qualities are not known.

Broader findings and caveats from the paper: The amount of clinical and demographic metadata varied by source and participant and was provided uncurated.

TCRbeta CDR3 regions were amplified from genomic DNA by means of the immunoSEQ Assay, a bias-controlled multiplex PCR. Turning to the authors' computational methods: The number of nucleated cells in each sample was estimated from the amplification of reference gene primers within the assay. To quantify the absolute abundance of each unique TCRbeta CDR3 rearrangement, sequence reads were collapsed and filtered. For each sample, productive Simpson clonality was calculated as the square root of Simpson's diversity index over productive rearrangements. The table was pulled from immuneACCESS by TCRdb, which kept in-frame rearrangements only. Such tables lose some clones; where checked, under half of the loss comes from unresolved V genes, and the rest has no known cause. Clonal size and the V and J genes are those of that table, whereas D and trimming came from the DNA. The sample yields 300,000 to 450,000 clones; 87% were counted once. Around 1.3% of the sample goes to the ten largest clones.

Participants in the prospective study were aged about 18 to 89 years, lived in about two dozen United States geographic areas, and enrolled through a virtual design. In the prospective study, cohorts were assigned on the basis of participant-reported clinical history obtained from a screening survey and a study questionnaire. For ImmuneRACE Cohort 3, a participant was defined as recovered based on two consecutive negative NP/OP PCR tests, clearance by a healthcare professional, or resolution of symptoms. Mobile phlebotomists in the prospective study collected whole blood, serum and a nasopharyngeal or oropharyngeal swab from every participant. Additional blood draws and questionnaires over an approximately 2-month period could optionally be provided by prospective study participants. Blood samples from the prospective study were shipped frozen or at room temperature prior to DNA extraction.

The source of this sequence is a young man who had recovered from COVID-19. The sequenced sample consisted of PBMCs or T cells enriched from blood (not recorded which). Recombination connected TRBV12-3 or TRBV12-4 to TRBJ2-7; TRBD1 matches 7 bases in the middle. The DNA sequence is given as TGTGCCAGCAGTTCGACAGGGCCCTACGAGCAGTACTTC. Its protein is CASSSTGPYEQYF.